This T cell receptor (beta chain) stems from a study of blood T cell repertoires in COVID-19. Study-wide background: Whether acute or convalescent, the COVID-19 samples came from the United States, Italy and Spain. T cells, B-cell-depleted T cells, or PBMCs provided the cDNA or gDNA that served as material.

CDR1 and CDR2 from the germline V gene are LNHDA and SQIVND (reference sequence). CDR3 length: 13 amino acids. Trimming took off 6 bases at V and 2 bases at J, with 11 bases between the two ends. Authors' analysis steps: Nucleated cell number was recorded as an estimate derived from reference gene primer amplification. Profiling relied on immunoSEQ multiplex PCR, and the TCRdb table lists in-frame clones only, not all of them. V and J calls and clone size come straight from that table; D and trimming were deduced from the DNA. The top ten clones hold around 2.4% of a sample with 150,000 to 200,000 clones, 80% to 85% of them seen once.

The rearrangement uses TRBV19 and TRBJ2-7; possibly TRBD2 for D (5 bases). Sequenced sample: peripheral blood. The TCR originated in a human donor with acute or convalescent COVID-19. The donor label of this sample is uncertain. The DNA for the CDR3 is TGTGCCAGTAGGTCCGAGGGAGCCTACGAGCAGTACTTC. This translates into CASRSEGAYEQYF. The entire variable domain, with the rest obtained from reference TRBV19 and TRBJ2-7, is as follows: DGGITQSPKYLFRKEGQNVTLSCEQNLNHDAMYWYRQDPGQGLRLIYYSQIVNDFQKGDIAEGYSVSREKKESFPLTVTSAQKNPTAFYLCASRSEGAYEQYFGPGTRLTVT.